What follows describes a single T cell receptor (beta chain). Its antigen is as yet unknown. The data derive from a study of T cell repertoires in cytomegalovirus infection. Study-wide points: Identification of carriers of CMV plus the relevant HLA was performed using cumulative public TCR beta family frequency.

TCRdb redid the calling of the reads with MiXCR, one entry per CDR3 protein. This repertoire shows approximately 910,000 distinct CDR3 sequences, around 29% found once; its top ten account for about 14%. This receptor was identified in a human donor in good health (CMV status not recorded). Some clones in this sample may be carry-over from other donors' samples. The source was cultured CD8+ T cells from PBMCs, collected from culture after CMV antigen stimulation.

The CDR3 DNA reads as TGTGCCAGCAGCCCACAGGGGGGGACCTCCTCCTACAATGAGCAGTTCTTC. The encoded protein is CASSPQGGTSSYNEQFF. The V gene is TRBV6-5, the J gene TRBJ2-1; a weak D match, TRBD1 (8 bases). This CDR3 comprises 17 residues. V lost 6 bases and J 0 bases, leaving 18 bases between the germline ends. Germline V lookup: CDR1 MNHEY, CDR2 SVGAGI.